The 5 T cell receptor beta chains below come from one sample, sequenced in a study of blood T cells in healthy people across ages. Combining a sample-barcoded 5' primer with a J-beta primer mix, a second PCR ran for 7 to 11 cycles. One entry per CDR3 protein results from TCRdb running MiXCR on the 5' RACE reads. The sample lists about 1.8 million distinct CDR3 sequences, approximately 50% occurring once. The specimen sequenced was blood. The receptor set was obtained from a woman aged 40 to 50 in good health.

V usage is TRBV5-1 and J usage is TRBJ1-2; unclear D gene. CDR1 is SGHRS, CDR2 YFSETQ, per germline. The CDR3 runs to 15 residues. Trimming left V 2 bases short and J 2 bases short, with 13 bases between. CDR3 bases: TGCGCCAGCAGCTTTGGCGGGATGAAGAACTATGGCTACACCTTC. Translation: CASSFGGMKNYGYTF.

The genes are TRBV28 and TRBJ1-2; 9 bases align to TRBD1. CDR3 size: 13 residues. CDR1 is MDHEN and CDR2 is SYDVKM in the germline V gene. With 5 bases clipped from V and 5 bases from J, the junction kept 3 bases outside the gene matches. The CDR3 DNA follows: TGTGCCAGCAGTGGACAGGGGCCTTATGGCTACACCTTC. Encoded protein: CASSGQGPYGYTF.

As regards this clonotype: This sequence may be a read error, since a much larger clone differs from it by one base. This chain uses TRBV24-1 with TRBJ2-1; D possibly corresponds to TRBD1 (5 bases). Germline CDR1 KGHDR, CDR2 SFDVKD. The CDR3 spans 14 residues. V was clipped by 7 bases and J by 4 bases, with 13 bases between them. CDR3 protein: CATRALGPYNEQFF. DNA for the CDR3: TGTGCCACCAGGGCCCTGGGGCCATACAATGAGCAGTTCTTC.

This clonotype was seen at least ten times. The chain has TRBV6-2 or TRBV6-3 and TRBJ2-7; perhaps D is TRBD1 or TRBD2 (5 bases each). There are 12 residues in the CDR3. Trimming removed 5 bases at V and 2 bases at J, with 7 bases between. Germline loops: CDR1 MNHEY, CDR2 SVGEGT. Here the CDR3 DNA reads TGTGCCAGCAGTGAGGGGACCTACGAGCAGTACTTC. It codes for CASSEGTYEQYF.

This clonotype was observed a few times. The V call is TRBV15, the J call TRBJ2-7; D tentatively reads TRBD1 or TRBD2 (5 bases each). This CDR3 has 13 residues. The V end was cut by 2 bases, the J end by 8 bases, with 13 bases between. The germline CDR1 and CDR2 sequences are LNHNV and YYDKDF (reference sequence). CDR3 sequence (DNA): TGTGCCACCAGCAGACCCGGGACCTTCCAGCAGTACTTC. It translates to CATSRPGTFQQYF. Combining the CDR3 with reference TRBV15 and TRBJ2-7 gives the whole variable domain DAMVIQNPRYQVTQFGKPVTLSCSQTLNHNVMYWYQQKSSQAPKLLFHYYDKDFNNEADTPDNFQSRRPNTSFCFLDIRSPGLGDTAMYLCATSRPGTFQQYFGPGTRLTVT.